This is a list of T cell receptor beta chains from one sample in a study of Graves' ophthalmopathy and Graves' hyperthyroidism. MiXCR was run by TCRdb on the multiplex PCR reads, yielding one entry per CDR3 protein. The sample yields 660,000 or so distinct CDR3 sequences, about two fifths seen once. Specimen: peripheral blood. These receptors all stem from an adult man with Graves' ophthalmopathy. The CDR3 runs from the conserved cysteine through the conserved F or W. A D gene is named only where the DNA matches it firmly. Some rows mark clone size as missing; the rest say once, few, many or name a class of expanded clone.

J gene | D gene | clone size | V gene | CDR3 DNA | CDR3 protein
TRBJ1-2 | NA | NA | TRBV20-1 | TGCAGTGCTAGAAGGACACCTTATGGCTACACCTTC | CSARRTPYGYTF
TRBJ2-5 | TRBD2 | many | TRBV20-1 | TGCAGTGCGGGGAGGGTAGAGACCCAGTACTTC | CSAGRVETQYF
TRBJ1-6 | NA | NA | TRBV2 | TGTGCCAGCAGTGAAGCTGGGACTAATTCACCCCTCCACTTT | CASSEAGTNSPLHF
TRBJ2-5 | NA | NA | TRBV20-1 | TGCAGTGCTCTATCGGGACACGAGCACCAAGAGGCCCAGTACTTC | CSALSGHEHQEAQYF
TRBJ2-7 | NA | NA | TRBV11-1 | TGTACCAGCAGCTCGGGACCCAACGAGCAGTACTTC | CTSSSGPNEQYF
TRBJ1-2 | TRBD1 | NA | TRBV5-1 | TGCGCCAGCAGCCCGGGACAGGGAAAAGAAGGCCACACCTTC | CASSPGQGKEGHTF
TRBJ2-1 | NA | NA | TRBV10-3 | TGTGCCATCAGGGGGGGGCTCCCGGTCGGCAATGAGCAGTTCTTC | CAIRGGLPVGNEQFF
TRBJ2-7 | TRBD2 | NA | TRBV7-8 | TGCAGCGCCAGCGGGAGTGGCTACGAGCAGTACTTC | CSASGSGYEQYF
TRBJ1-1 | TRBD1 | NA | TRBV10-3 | TGTGCCATCAGTGAGGCGGACAGGGAAATCGAAATTACTGAAGCTTTCTTT | CAISEADREIEITEAFF
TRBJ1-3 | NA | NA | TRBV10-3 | TGTGCCACGGGGGGAGGGTCGGACACCATATATTTT | CATGGGSDTIYF
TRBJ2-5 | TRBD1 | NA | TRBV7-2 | TGTGCCAGCAGCTTTACAGGGGCTCAGCCCCAGTACTTC | CASSFTGAQPQYF
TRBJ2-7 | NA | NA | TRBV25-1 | TGTGCCAGCAGTGAATGGGGGGGCCTAACCTACGAGCAGTACTTC | CASSEWGGLTYEQYF
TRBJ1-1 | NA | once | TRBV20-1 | TGCAGTGCTGGACCCAGACAGCTTTCGAACACTGAAGCTTTCTTT | CSAGPRQLSNTEAFF
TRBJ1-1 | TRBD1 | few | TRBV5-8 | TGTGCCAGCAGACGACAGGGGGCCGACGGTGAAGCTTTCTTT | CASRRQGADGEAFF
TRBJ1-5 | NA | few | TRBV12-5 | TGTGCTAGTGGTTTGACCCAGAATCAGCCCCAGCATTTT | CASGLTQNQPQHF
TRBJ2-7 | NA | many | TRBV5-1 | TGTGCCAGCAGCTTAAGAGGCGCCTACGAGCAGTACTTC | CASSLRGAYEQYF
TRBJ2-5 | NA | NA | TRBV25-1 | TGTGCCAGCGGGCGACAACAAGAGACCCAGTACTTC | CASGRQQETQYF
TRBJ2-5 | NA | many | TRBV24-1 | TGTGCCACCAGTGAGCCCGGGGGCGAAGAGACCCAGTACTTC | CATSEPGGEETQYF
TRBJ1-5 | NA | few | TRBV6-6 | TGTGCCAGCAGTTACTCGACCGATAGCAATCAGCCCCAGCATTTT | CASSYSTDSNQPQHF
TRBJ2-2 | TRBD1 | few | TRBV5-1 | TGCGCCAGCAGCTCGGACAGGGGGCTCTCCGGGGAGCTGTTTTTT | CASSSDRGLSGELFF
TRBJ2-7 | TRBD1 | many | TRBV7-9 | TGTGCCAGCAGCTCGACAGGGACGGACGAGCAGTACTTC | CASSSTGTDEQYF
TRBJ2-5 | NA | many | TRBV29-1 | TGCAGCGCATTACCGGGCAGGGTGGGCCAAGAGACCCAGTACTTC | CSALPGRVGQETQYF
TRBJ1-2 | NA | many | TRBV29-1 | TGCAGCGTTGATCCCGGGGTAGGATATGGCTACACCTTC | CSVDPGVGYGYTF
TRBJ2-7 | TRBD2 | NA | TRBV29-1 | TGCAGCGTTGAGGGGGGGTCCGGGGAGCAGTACTTC | CSVEGGSGEQYF
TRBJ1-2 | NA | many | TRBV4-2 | TGTGCCAGCAGCCAAGCAGGGTACAGGAATGGCTACACCTTC | CASSQAGYRNGYTF
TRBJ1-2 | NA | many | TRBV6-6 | TGTGCCAGCAGTTACTTTCCAGCTGTCTATGGCTACACCTTC | CASSYFPAVYGYTF
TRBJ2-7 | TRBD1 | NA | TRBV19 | TGTGCCAGTAGGGGACAGGACTACGAGCAGTACTTC | CASRGQDYEQYF
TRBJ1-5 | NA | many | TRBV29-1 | TGCAGCGTTGTGACGGGTAATAGCAATCAGCCCCAGCATTTT | CSVVTGNSNQPQHF
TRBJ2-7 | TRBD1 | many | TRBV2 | TGTGCCAGCACCAGAGGGCAGGGGGCTTACGAGCAGTACTTC | CASTRGQGAYEQYF
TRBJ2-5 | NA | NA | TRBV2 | TGTGCCAGCAATCGGGGCCAGGACCAAGAGACCCAGTACTTC | CASNRGQDQETQYF